The 25 T cell receptor beta chains in this list originate from one sample, sequenced in a study of blood T cell repertoires in COVID-19. Sequencing was performed with immunoSEQ multiplex PCR; in TCRdb, only in-frame clones are kept and a portion is missing. Altogether about 190,000 clones are present, 75% to 90% being singletons, with the ten largest covering about 1.1%. The sequenced sample consisted of peripheral blood. The receptors originated from a man aged 30 to 39 with acute or convalescent COVID-19.

The chain has TRBV5-5 and TRBJ2-7; TRBD1 aligns across 8 bases. Germline V lookup: CDR1 SGHKS, CDR2 YYEKEE (reference sequence). This CDR3 comprises 15 residues. V lost 2 bases and J lost 3; bases outside the gene matches: 7. This CDR3 is CASSFRAGGGYEQYF. The DNA for the CDR3 is TGTGCCAGCAGCTTTAGGGCAGGGGGCGGCTACGAGCAGTACTTC. The full variable domain, in which reference TRBV5-5 and TRBJ2-7 provide the parts outside the CDR3, is DAGVTQSPTHLIKTRGQQVTLRCSPISGHKSVSWYQQVLGQGPQFIFQYYEKEERGRGNFPDRFSARQFPNYSSELNVNALLLGDSALYLCASSFRAGGGYEQYFGPGTRLTVT.

The chain uses TRBV28 and TRBJ1-2, with D tentatively TRBD1 (6 bases). The CDR3 runs 14 residues. The germline CDR1 and CDR2 sequences are MDHEN and SYDVKM. V lost 4 bases, J lost 0 bases, and 9 bases lay in between. The CDR3 spells CASSYGTSNYGYTF. In DNA, the CDR3 is TGTGCCAGCAGTTATGGGACATCTAACTATGGCTACACCTTC.

This chain joins TRBV5-1 and TRBJ2-5, with TRBD1 as a possible D gene (5 bases). Germline V gene sequence: CDR1 SGHRS, CDR2 YFSETQ. Trimming pared 4 bases from V and 2 bases from J, leaving 9 bases between. This CDR3 is 13 amino acids long. The CDR3 nucleotides read TGCGCCAGCAGCGGAAGACAGCAAGAGACCCAGTACTTC. The encoded protein is CASSGRQQETQYF.

A note on this clone: Other DNA sequences from this sample encode an identical CDR3 as well. This sequence joins TRBV5-1 and TRBJ2-7; the D gene is possibly TRBD2 (6 bases). The CDR3 consists of 14 residues. V dropped 4 bases and J dropped 4 bases, with 15 bases sitting between them. Germline V gene sequence: CDR1 SGHRS, CDR2 YFSETQ. Written as DNA, the CDR3 is TGCGCCAGCAGCCTGGAGGGGATTACTTACGAGCAGTACTTC. It codes for CASSLEGITYEQYF.

The rearrangement uses TRBV11-2 and TRBJ1-1, with D tentatively TRBD1 (5 bases). Per germline, CDR1 SGHAT and CDR2 FQNNGV. The germline V and J ends were trimmed by 4 bases and 6 bases, with 15 bases remaining between them. This CDR3 has 14 amino acids. The CDR3 DNA reads TGTGCCAGCAGCTCCAGGGTGGTTTCCTCTGAAGCTTTCTTT. It encodes CASSSRVVSSEAFF.

The gene calls are TRBV28 and TRBJ1-5, with D perhaps matching TRBD1 (6 bases). This CDR3 is built from 16 residues. In germline, CDR1 is MDHEN, CDR2 SYDVKM. V was trimmed by 3 bases and J by 9 bases, leaving 21 bases between them. The CDR3, as DNA: TGTGCCAGCAGTTTCGCAGTTGGGGGGGGCCTAGGGCCCCAGCATTTT. This translates into CASSFAVGGGLGPQHF.

The genes are TRBV28 and TRBJ1-2; D remains ambiguous. CDR1 and CDR2 (germline): MDHEN, SYDVKM. This CDR3 contains 13 residues. V was shortened by 7 bases and J by 4 bases, with 13 bases between the two germline ends. CDR3 sequence reads: CASTGLSGYGYTF. In DNA form, the CDR3 reads TGTGCCAGCACCGGACTTTCGGGCTATGGCTACACCTTC.

This clone came up once. The gene calls are TRBV11-3 and TRBJ2-1, with D possibly being TRBD2 (5 bases). This CDR3 has 15 residues. Deletions cut 0 bases from V and 5 bases from J, with 11 bases between. Germline CDR1 and CDR2: SGHNT and YENEEA. Here the CDR3 DNA reads TGTGCCAGCAGCTTAGAACCGGGAAAACACAATGAGCAGTTCTTC. Encoded protein: CASSLEPGKHNEQFF.

A few counts support this clone. The chain has TRBV30 and TRBJ2-1; 8 bases align to TRBD2. Per the germline V gene, CDR1 is GTSNPN and CDR2 is SVGIG (reference sequence). V lost 5 bases to trimming and J lost 6 bases; unmatched junction nucleotides: 12. The CDR3 has 15 amino acids. CDR3 in DNA: TGTGCCTGGGAGGAAGGGACTAGATCAGGCAATGAGCAGTTCTTC. This sequence encodes CAWEEGTRSGNEQFF.

The chain carries TRBV19 and TRBJ1-5; tentative D call: TRBD1 (5 bases). Trimming left V 7 bases short and J 2 bases short, with 12 bases between. This CDR3 is 14 amino acids long. Germline V gene data show CDR1 as LNHDA and CDR2 as SQIVND (reference sequence). The CDR3: CASTPGGGNQPQHF. In nucleotides, the CDR3 is TGTGCCAGTACCCCGGGGGGTGGCAATCAGCCCCAGCATTTT.

This chain links TRBV28 with TRBJ1-4; TRBD1 matches at 7 bases. After removal of 5 bases from V and 8 bases from J, the junction contained 11 bases not matched to a gene. The V gene's germline CDR1 is MDHEN and CDR2 SYDVKM. CDR3 length: 15 residues. CDR3 DNA sequence: TGTGCCAGCAGTGTTACAGGGGTCGGACGGGAAAAACTGTTTTTT. It is translated as CASSVTGVGREKLFF. Variable domain in full (rest from reference TRBV28 and TRBJ1-4): DVKVTQSSRYLVKRTGEKVFLECVQDMDHENMFWYRQDPGLGLRLIYFSYDVKMKEKGDIPEGYSVSREKKERFSLILESASTNQTSMYLCASSVTGVGREKLFFGSGTQLSVL.

This chain joins TRBV7-9 and TRBJ1-4, with a possible D match to TRBD1 (6 bases). V shed 6 bases and J shed 7 bases, with 15 bases lying between them. The CDR3 is 14 residues long. The germline V gene has CDR1 SEHNR and CDR2 FQNEAQ (reference sequence). Here the CDR3 reads CASSPHRAIEKLFF. As DNA, the CDR3 is TGTGCCAGCAGTCCTCACAGGGCGATTGAAAAACTGTTTTTT.

V and J are TRBV6-6 and TRBJ2-2, with 7 bases fitting TRBD1. The CDR3 contains 15 residues. V was clipped by 8 bases and J by 0 bases; unmatched bases: 6. Per the germline V gene, CDR1 is MNHNY and CDR2 is SVGAGI (reference sequence). The DNA of the CDR3 is TGTGCCAGCCTCCCTACAGGGGCGAACACCGGGGAGCTGTTTTTT. Amino acid sequence: CASLPTGANTGELFF.

This clone was counted a single time. The rearrangement joins TRBV6-6 to TRBJ1-2; possible D gene TRBD1, 6 bases. CDR1 MNHNY and CDR2 SVGAGI come from the germline V gene (reference sequence). CDR3 length: 14 amino acids. V gave up 7 bases and J gave up 8 bases, with 20 bases separating them. The CDR3 sequence is CASTAVRPQGGYTF. In nucleotides, the CDR3 is TGTGCCAGCACCGCTGTCCGCCCCCAGGGGGGCTACACCTTC.

The chain carries TRBV29-1 and TRBJ2-1; 8 bases line up with TRBD2. CDR1 and CDR2 from the germline V gene are SQVTM and ANQGSEA. This CDR3 is built from 13 residues. With V trimmed by 8 bases and J by 1 base, 4 bases remained unmatched. The CDR3 spells CSHRGGSYNEQFF. DNA for the CDR3: TGCAGCCACCGGGGGGGGTCCTACAATGAGCAGTTCTTC.

J is TRBJ2-3 and V is TRBV5-1; 7 positions match TRBD2. Trimming took 0 bases from V and 3 from J; bases not matched to a gene: 4. The length of the CDR3 is 15 residues. Germline V gene data show CDR1 as SGHRS and CDR2 as YFSETQ. CDR3 sequence: CASSLEGLRTDTQYF. Here the CDR3 DNA reads TGCGCCAGCAGCTTGGAGGGACTAAGGACAGATACGCAGTATTTT.

The chain uses TRBV5-6 and TRBJ2-1; no firm D call. V gave up 0 bases and J gave up 5 bases, with 9 bases separating them. The CDR3 covers 14 residues. CDR1 SGHDT and CDR2 YYEEEE come from the germline V gene. The CDR3 region is CASSLVSTDNEQFF. CDR3 sequence (DNA): TGTGCCAGCAGCTTGGTTTCTACCGACAATGAGCAGTTCTTC.

The J gene is TRBJ2-1, the V gene TRBV28, with TRBD2 matching over 9 bases. V trimming: 4 bases; J trimming: 6 bases; junction bases outside the gene matches: 7. CDR3 length: 15 residues. Germline loops: CDR1 MDHEN, CDR2 SYDVKM. The CDR3 protein is CASSSVSGGFNEQFF. CDR3 nucleotide sequence: TGTGCCAGCAGTTCCGTTAGCGGGGGTTTCAATGAGCAGTTCTTC. The full variable domain, rest sourced from reference TRBV28 and TRBJ2-1, is DVKVTQSSRYLVKRTGEKVFLECVQDMDHENMFWYRQDPGLGLRLIYFSYDVKMKEKGDIPEGYSVSREKKERFSLILESASTNQTSMYLCASSSVSGGFNEQFFGPGTRLTVL.

CDR3 nucleotide sequence: TGTGCCAGCAGCTTACAAAATTCACCCCTCCACTTT. The encoded protein is CASSLQNSPLHF. J is TRBJ1-6 and V is TRBV28, with no clear D. CDR1 is MDHEN and CDR2 is SYDVKM in the germline V gene. Between the trimmed V and J ends, which lost 6 bases and 7 bases, there was a span of 7 bases. The length of the CDR3 is 12 residues.

The chain carries TRBV6-1 and TRBJ1-4; TRBD1 is a possible D gene (6 bases). Germline CDR1 and CDR2: MNHNS and SASEGT. V was clipped by 1 base and J by 6 bases, with 6 bases between them. The CDR3 consists of 13 residues. CDR3 residues: CASSEGTDEKLFF. The CDR3 bases are TGTGCCAGCAGTGAAGGGACAGATGAAAAACTGTTTTTT.

The chain is built from TRBV5-4 and TRBJ1-5; no definite D call. The V gene lost 0 bases and the J gene lost 6 bases, with 7 bases spanning the gap. CDR1 is SGHNT, CDR2 YYREEE, per germline (reference sequence). There are 13 residues in the CDR3. The CDR3 region is CASSLESGQPQHF. CDR3 sequence (DNA): TGTGCCAGCAGCTTGGAATCGGGTCAGCCCCAGCATTTT. Combining the CDR3 with reference TRBV5-4 and TRBJ1-5 gives the whole variable domain ETGVTQSPTHLIKTRGQQVTLRCSSQSGHNTVSWYQQALGQGPQFIFQYYREEENGRGNFPPRFSGLQFPNYSSELNVNALELDDSALYLCASSLESGQPQHFGDGTRLSIL.

This sequence joins TRBV29-1 and TRBJ1-4; the match to TRBD1 covers 7 bases. The germline CDR1 and CDR2 sequences are SQVTM and ANQGSEA. The CDR3 has 16 residues. J was trimmed by 0 bases and V by 7 bases; bases with no gene match: 11. The DNA of the CDR3 is TGCAGCGCGTGCAGGGGGACTCCTACAACTAATGAAAAACTGTTTTTT. It specifies CSACRGTPTTNEKLFF.

The chain has TRBV5-1 and TRBJ2-7; D might be TRBD1 (6 bases). This CDR3 region has 16 residues. Germline V gene lookup returns CDR1 SGHRS and CDR2 YFSETQ. The germline V and J ends were trimmed by 3 bases and 0 bases, with 16 bases remaining between them. CDR3: CASSSHRDIISYEQYF. Here the CDR3 DNA reads TGCGCCAGCAGCTCACACCGGGACATTATCTCCTACGAGCAGTACTTC.

The V call is TRBV5-1, the J call TRBJ1-5; 8 bases line up with TRBD1. V gave up 4 bases and J gave up 7 bases; unmatched junction bases: 7. Germline CDR1 and CDR2: SGHRS and YFSETQ. The CDR3 runs to 14 residues. The CDR3 DNA reads as TGCGCCAGCAGCGCGACGGGGACAGGACAGCCCCAGCATTTT. This codes for CASSATGTGQPQHF.

V usage is TRBV24-1 and J usage is TRBJ2-3, with 15 bases fitting TRBD2. Germline loops: CDR1 KGHDR, CDR2 SFDVKD. With V trimmed by 5 bases and J by 0 bases, 14 bases remained unmatched. The CDR3 spans 21 residues. The CDR3 is CATSARPGLAGGQSSTDTQYF. The CDR3, as DNA: TGTGCCACCAGTGCCCGACCGGGACTAGCGGGGGGACAATCTAGCACAGATACGCAGTATTTT.